Shown below are 26 T cell receptor beta chains from a single sample sequenced in a study of glioma-infiltrating T cells after dendritic cell vaccination. Stated time point: after dendritic cell vaccination, including at tumor progression/relapse. TCRdb keeps only in-frame clones here, not all; method: immunoSEQ multiplex PCR. The sample contains more than 85,000 clones, 85% to 90% of which appear only once. The sample was blood, taken after dendritic cell vaccination. These receptors were taken from a human donor with glioblastoma.

A few counts support this clone. V and J are TRBV6-1 and TRBJ1-4; D is unresolved. The CDR3 is 14 amino acids. CDR1 is MNHNS and CDR2 is SASEGT in the germline V gene. Trimming took 3 bases from V and 5 from J, leaving 10 bases between them. CDR3 in amino acids: CASSEAPANEKLFF. The CDR3 DNA sequence: TGTGCCAGCAGTGAGGCCCCAGCGAATGAAAAACTGTTTTTT.

V gene TRBV6-1 combines with J gene TRBJ2-3, with D possibly being TRBD1 (6 bases). The V gene lost 5 bases and the J gene lost 2 bases, with 11 bases spanning the gap. The V gene's germline CDR1 is MNHNS and CDR2 SASEGT. The CDR3 totals 14 residues. CDR3: CASSQQGYTDTQYF. CDR3 nucleotide sequence: TGTGCCAGCAGTCAACAGGGATACACAGATACGCAGTATTTT.

This clone has only one observation. The chain joins TRBV5-1 to TRBJ2-1, with D unclear. This CDR3 region has 15 residues. Per germline, CDR1 SGHRS and CDR2 YFSETQ. Trimming pared 0 bases from V and 3 bases from J, leaving 10 bases between. CDR3 nucleotides: TGCGCCAGCAGCTTGGCCCTAGTTAACTACAATGAGCAGTTCTTC. Translation gives CASSLALVNYNEQFF.

The chain couples TRBV28 to TRBJ1-5, with 7 bases fitting TRBD1. Germline V gene lookup returns CDR1 MDHEN and CDR2 SYDVKM. Trimming removed 3 bases from V and 7 bases from J; junction bases left unmatched: 6. The CDR3 is 14 residues long. The CDR3 region has the DNA TGTGCCAGCAGTTTTCAGGGGGGTTCCCAGCCCCAGCATTTT. Its protein product is CASSFQGGSQPQHF.

The rearrangement links TRBV6-1 to TRBJ2-6; D not resolved. Germline V gene sequence: CDR1 MNHNS, CDR2 SASEGT. There are 13 residues in the CDR3. V lost 7 bases to trimming and J lost 0 bases, with 4 bases between them. CDR3 DNA: TGTGCCAGCATGGCCTCTGGGGCCAACGTCCTGACTTTC. Amino acid sequence: CASMASGANVLTF.

The genes are TRBV7-9 and TRBJ2-7; a possible D gene is TRBD1 (6 bases). Trimming took 5 bases from V and 5 from J, leaving 19 bases between them. In germline, CDR1 is SEHNR, CDR2 FQNEAQ (reference sequence). The CDR3 length is 15 residues. The CDR3 reads CASSPIGGAGNEQYF. As DNA, the CDR3 is TGTGCCAGCAGCCCCATAGGGGGTGCGGGTAACGAGCAGTACTTC. Supplemented by reference TRBV7-9 and TRBJ2-7, the full variable domain reads DTGVSQNPRHKITKRGQNVTFRCDPISEHNRLYWYRQTLGQGPEFLTYFQNEAQLEKSRLLSDRFSAERPKGSFSTLEIQRTEQGDSAMYLCASSPIGGAGNEQYFGPGTRLTVT.

CDR3 in DNA: TGTGCCACCCACGGGACTAGCGGGGATAATTACAATGAGCAGTTCTTC. Residues: CATHGTSGDNYNEQFF. This chain connects TRBV5-4 to TRBJ2-1, with TRBD2 identical over 13 bases. The V and J ends lost 9 bases and 4 bases, in that order; junction bases with no gene match: 10. There are 16 residues in the CDR3. Germline assignment: CDR1 SGHNT and CDR2 YYREEE (reference sequence).

This clone is categorized as medium-sized. The chain combines TRBV6-4 with TRBJ2-1; TRBD2 agrees at 9 bases. CDR1 and CDR2 from the germline V gene are MRHNA and SNTAGT. The ends lost 0 bases at V and 5 bases at J; junction bases unmatched: 5. The CDR3 is 16 amino acids. The CDR3 DNA is TGTGCCAGCAGTGACTCCGGGCTAGCGGGACACAATGAGCAGTTCTTC. Translating it yields CASSDSGLAGHNEQFF.

V is TRBV6-1 and J is TRBJ2-7; a possible D gene is TRBD2 (7 bases). The germline gives CDR1 MNHNS, CDR2 SASEGT. The CDR3 has 13 amino acids. Trimming removed 2 bases from V and 6 bases from J, with 11 bases in between. CDR3 coding DNA: TGTGCCAGCAGTGAACGGGCGGGGGCCGAGCAGTACTTC. Its translation is CASSERAGAEQYF.

The CDR3 DNA reads as TGTGCCAGCCGTACAACAGGGGGTGGCACTGAAGCTTTCTTT. It codes for CASRTTGGGTEAFF. V usage is TRBV4-2 and J usage is TRBJ1-1; 8 positions agree with TRBD1. The CDR3 is 14 amino acids. The ends lost 8 bases at V and 4 bases at J; junction bases unmatched: 9. Germline-derived CDR1 and CDR2 are LGHNA and YNFKEQ.

The gene calls are TRBV4-1 and TRBJ2-7, with TRBD1 matching over 7 bases. The ends lost 0 bases at V and 2 bases at J; junction bases unmatched: 4. The CDR3 is made up of 15 amino acids. Germline V gene sequence: CDR1 MGHRA, CDR2 YSYEKL. CDR3 coding DNA: TGCGCCAGCAGCCAAGACGGGCAGGGGGCCTACGAGCAGTACTTC. Its protein product is CASSQDGQGAYEQYF.

V usage is TRBV6-1 and J usage is TRBJ1-1; D is unresolved. V lost 2 bases and J 1 base, leaving 5 bases between the germline ends. The length of the CDR3 is 13 residues. Germline V gene lookup returns CDR1 MNHNS and CDR2 SASEGT. CDR3 residues: CASSEQSNTEAFF. In nucleotides, the CDR3 is TGTGCCAGCAGTGAACAGTCGAACACTGAAGCTTTCTTT.

This clone was found once. The chain employs TRBV11-3 and TRBJ2-7, with 10 bases matching TRBD2. Germline loops: CDR1 SGHNT, CDR2 YENEEA. V shed 7 bases, J shed 2 bases, and the junction held 5 bases outside the gene matches. The CDR3 totals 14 residues. Here the CDR3 DNA reads TGTGCCAGCACCCTACTAGCGGGGCCCTACGAGCAGTACTTC. It specifies CASTLLAGPYEQYF. Full variable domain (outside the CDR3, taken from reference TRBV11-3 and TRBJ2-7): EAGVVQSPRYKIIEKKQPVAFWCNPISGHNTLYWYLQNLGQGPELLIRYENEEAVDDSQLPKDRFSAERLKGVDSTLKIQPAELGDSAVYLCASTLLAGPYEQYFGPGTRLTVT.

This clone was counted at least ten times. The chain employs TRBV6-1 and TRBJ2-7; TRBD2 matches 9 bases. The trim removed 3 bases at V and 2 bases at J, leaving 5 bases unmatched. Germline V gene sequence: CDR1 MNHNS, CDR2 SASEGT. This CDR3 is 15 amino acids long. Written as DNA, the CDR3 is TGTGCCAGCAGTGAGCAAGCGGGAGGACCCTACGAGCAGTACTTC. This codes for CASSEQAGGPYEQYF.

V usage is TRBV29-1 and J usage is TRBJ1-1; D unclear. Germline lookup yields CDR1 SQVTM and CDR2 ANQGSEA. CDR3 length: 14 residues. V lost 6 bases, J lost 1 base, and 15 bases lay in between. As DNA, the CDR3 is TGCAGCGTGACTACTGTGGGAGAGAACACTGAAGCTTTCTTT. It encodes CSVTTVGENTEAFF.

The chain joins TRBV4-1 to TRBJ1-4; 7 positions match TRBD1. This CDR3 is 14 amino acids long. Germline values: CDR1 MGHRA, CDR2 YSYEKL. V lost 4 bases and J lost 6; bases outside the gene matches: 5. This CDR3 reads CASSPTGVDEKLFF. In DNA form, the CDR3 reads TGCGCCAGCAGCCCTACAGGGGTGGATGAAAAACTGTTTTTT.

The genes are TRBV7-9 and TRBJ2-7, with 8 bases that match TRBD1. This CDR3 is built from 17 residues. Trimming cost V 0 bases and J 6 bases; bases outside gene matches: 13. Looked up from germline, CDR1 is SEHNR and CDR2 is FQNEAQ (reference sequence). CDR3 in amino acids: CASSLAGRQGRSSEQYF. The CDR3 nucleotides read TGTGCCAGCAGCTTAGCGGGAAGACAGGGGAGATCTAGCGAGCAGTACTTC.

V is TRBV19 and J is TRBJ1-2; 7 nucleotides match TRBD1. CDR1 is LNHDA, CDR2 SQIVND, per germline (reference sequence). The ends lost 4 bases at V and 0 bases at J; junction bases unmatched: 5. The CDR3 totals 15 residues. Here the CDR3 reads CASSRDRLANYGYTF. The CDR3 DNA sequence: TGTGCCAGTAGTAGGGACAGACTTGCTAACTATGGCTACACCTTC.

The chain combines TRBV27 with TRBJ1-5, with unresolved D. There are 13 residues in the CDR3. CDR1 is MNHEY and CDR2 is SMNVEV in the germline V gene (reference sequence). The ends were cut back, 5 bases at V and 3 bases at J, with 8 bases in the middle. The chain's CDR3 is CASSLGVNQPQHF. CDR3 bases: TGTGCCAGCAGTCTGGGAGTCAATCAGCCCCAGCATTTT.

The chain links TRBV10-2 to TRBJ1-3; D is unclear. The germline V gene encodes CDR1 WSHSY and CDR2 SAAADI. The CDR3 loop spans 14 amino acids. V shed 7 bases and J shed 0 bases, with 10 bases lying between them. DNA for the CDR3: TGCGCCAGCACTACCACAGACTCTGGAAACACCATATATTTT. Residues: CASTTTDSGNTIYF.

The gene calls are TRBV29-1 and TRBJ2-7, with 8 bases that match TRBD1. V lost 7 bases and J lost 3; bases outside the gene matches: 8. From germline, CDR1 is SQVTM and CDR2 ANQGSEA. CDR3 size: 13 residues. CDR3 sequence reads: CSGQTGENYEQYF. CDR3 coding DNA: TGCAGCGGTCAGACAGGGGAAAACTACGAGCAGTACTTC.

CDR3: CASSRTGESPYEQYF. The CDR3 region has the DNA TGTGCCAGCAGTAGAACAGGGGAGAGTCCCTACGAGCAGTACTTC. The rearrangement uses TRBV6-1 and TRBJ2-7; the match to TRBD1 covers 7 bases. The CDR3 extends over 15 amino acids. Trimming at V came to 5 bases and at J to 2 bases, leaving 9 bases not matched to a gene. Germline CDR1 and CDR2: MNHNS and SASEGT.

The J gene is TRBJ1-2, the V gene TRBV5-4; D might be TRBD1 (6 bases). Germline assignment: CDR1 SGHNT and CDR2 YYREEE (reference sequence). The ends were cut back, 0 bases at V and 8 bases at J, with 14 bases in the middle. This CDR3 is 14 amino acids long. The CDR3 DNA sequence: TGTGCCAGCAGCTTGGGGGCGGGGGCCGGGGGCTACACCTTC. It yields the protein CASSLGAGAGGYTF.

The gene calls are TRBV2 and TRBJ1-5, with a tentative D call TRBD1 (5 bases). The V end lost 0 bases, the J end lost 6 bases, and 12 bases lay between the germline ends. The CDR3 has 15 amino acids. CDR1 and CDR2 from the germline V gene are SNHLY and FYNNEI. This chain's CDR3 is CASSEASGGTQPQHF. The CDR3 DNA reads TGTGCCAGCAGTGAAGCGTCTGGAGGGACTCAGCCCCAGCATTTT.

The table lists this clone with a few counts. The chain carries TRBV11-3 and TRBJ2-3; 9 bases align to TRBD2. CDR3 length equals 14 residues. V shed 5 bases, J shed 3 bases, and the junction held 3 bases outside the gene matches. The germline V gene encodes CDR1 SGHNT and CDR2 YENEEA. The CDR3 DNA is TGTGCCAGCAGCCCAACTAGCGGGACAGATACGCAGTATTTT. As protein: CASSPTSGTDTQYF.

The chain has TRBV6-7 and TRBJ1-2; TRBD1 agrees at 8 bases. TRBV6-7 is given ORF status, its function remaining uncertain. This CDR3 spans 14 amino acids. Trimming cost V 6 bases and J 4 bases; bases outside gene matches: 7. The CDR3 protein is CASSQDRGGYGYTF. The CDR3 DNA sequence: TGTGCCAGCAGCCAAGACAGGGGTGGCTATGGCTACACCTTC.